This T cell receptor (beta chain) was found in a study of control samples from healthy donors and cancer patients. V gave up 0 bases and J gave up 4 bases; unmatched junction bases: 4. In germline, CDR1 is LNHNV, CDR2 YYDKDF (reference sequence). This CDR3 region has 16 residues. Produced via immunoSEQ multiplex PCR; TCRdb's table is partial and in-frame only. The data contain 100,000 or so clones, about 90% of them singletons. The sequence derives from a woman aged 45-59 years in good health. The sample consisted of blood. The rearrangement links TRBV15 to TRBJ2-1; 9 bases are a match to TRBD2. In nucleotides, the CDR3 is TGTGCCACCAGCAGAGAACGCGGGGGGGCTTACAATGAGCAGTTCTTC. Its translation: CATSRERGGAYNEQFF.